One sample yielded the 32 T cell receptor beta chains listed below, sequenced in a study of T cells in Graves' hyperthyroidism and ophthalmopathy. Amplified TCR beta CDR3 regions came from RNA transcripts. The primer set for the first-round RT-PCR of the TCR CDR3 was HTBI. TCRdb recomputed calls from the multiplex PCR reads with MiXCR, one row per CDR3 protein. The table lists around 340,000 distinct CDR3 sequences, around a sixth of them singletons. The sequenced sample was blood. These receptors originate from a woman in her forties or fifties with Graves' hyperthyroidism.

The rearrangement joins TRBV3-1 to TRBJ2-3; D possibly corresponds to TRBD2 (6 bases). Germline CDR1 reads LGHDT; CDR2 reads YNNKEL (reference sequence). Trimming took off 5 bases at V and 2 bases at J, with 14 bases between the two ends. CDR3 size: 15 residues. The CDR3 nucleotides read TGTGCCAGCAGCTGCTCAACGGGGGTCACAGATACGCAGTATTTT. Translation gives CASSCSTGVTDTQYF.

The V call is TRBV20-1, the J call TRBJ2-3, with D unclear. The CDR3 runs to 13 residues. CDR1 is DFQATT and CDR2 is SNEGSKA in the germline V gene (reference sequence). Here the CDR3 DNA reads TGCAGGCCCGGACGAGACTTTGCAGATACGCAGTATTTT. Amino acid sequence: CRPGRDFADTQYF.

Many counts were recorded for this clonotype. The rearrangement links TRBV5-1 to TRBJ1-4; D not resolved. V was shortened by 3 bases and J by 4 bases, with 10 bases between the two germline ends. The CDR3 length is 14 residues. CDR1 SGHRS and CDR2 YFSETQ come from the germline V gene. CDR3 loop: CASSSEGLNEKLFF. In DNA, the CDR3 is TGCGCCAGCAGCTCTGAAGGACTTAATGAAAAACTGTTTTTT.

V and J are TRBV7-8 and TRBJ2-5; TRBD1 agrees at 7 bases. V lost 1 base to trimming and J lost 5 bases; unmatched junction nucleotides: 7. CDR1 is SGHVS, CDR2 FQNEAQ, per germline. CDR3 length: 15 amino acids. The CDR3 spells CASSLVQGIWETQYF. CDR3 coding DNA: TGTGCCAGCAGCTTAGTACAGGGGATATGGGAGACCCAGTACTTC. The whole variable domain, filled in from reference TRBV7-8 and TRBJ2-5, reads GAGVSQSPRYKVAKRGQDVALRCDPISGHVSLFWYQQALGQGPEFLTYFQNEAQLDKSGLPSDRFFAERPEGSVSTLKIQRTQQEDSAVYLCASSLVQGIWETQYFGPGTRLLVL.

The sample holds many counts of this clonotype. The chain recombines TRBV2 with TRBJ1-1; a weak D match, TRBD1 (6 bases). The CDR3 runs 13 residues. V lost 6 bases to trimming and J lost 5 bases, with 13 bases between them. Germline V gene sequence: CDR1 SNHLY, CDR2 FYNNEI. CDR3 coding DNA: TGTGCCAGCAGCTCCGGGACAAGGACTGAAGCTTTCTTT. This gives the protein CASSSGTRTEAFF.

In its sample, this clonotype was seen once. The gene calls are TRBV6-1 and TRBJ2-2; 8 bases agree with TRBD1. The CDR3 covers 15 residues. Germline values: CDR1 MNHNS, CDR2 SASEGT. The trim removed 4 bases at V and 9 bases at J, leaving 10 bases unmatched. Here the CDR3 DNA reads TGTGCCAGCAGTGGATTTGGACAGGGCGATCGGGAGCTGTTTTTT. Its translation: CASSGFGQGDRELFF.

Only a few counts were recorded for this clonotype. CDR3 loop: CASSLAAGAGSYTF. As DNA, the CDR3 is TGTGCCAGCAGCTTGGCCGCGGGGGCGGGGAGCTACACCTTC. The chain is built from TRBV5-6 and TRBJ1-2; TRBD1 is a possible D gene (6 bases). The V gene lost 0 bases and the J gene lost 9 bases, with 15 bases spanning the gap. This CDR3 is 14 amino acids long. Germline CDR1 and CDR2: SGHDT and YYEEEE.

The chain's CDR3 is CASSLGGGATNEKLFF. The CDR3 DNA reads as TGCGCCAGCAGCTTGGGCGGGGGTGCAACTAATGAAAAACTGTTTTTT. The genes are TRBV5-1 and TRBJ1-4; possible D gene TRBD1, 5 bases. This CDR3 is 16 amino acids long. Per the germline V gene, CDR1 is SGHRS and CDR2 is YFSETQ. Trimming removed 0 bases from V and 0 bases from J, with 9 bases in between.

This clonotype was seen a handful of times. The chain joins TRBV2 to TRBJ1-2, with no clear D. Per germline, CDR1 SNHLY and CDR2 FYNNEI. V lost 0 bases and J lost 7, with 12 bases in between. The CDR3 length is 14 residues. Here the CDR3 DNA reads TGTGCCAGCAGTGAAGCGCGGTATTCCTCTGGCTACACCTTC. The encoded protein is CASSEARYSSGYTF.

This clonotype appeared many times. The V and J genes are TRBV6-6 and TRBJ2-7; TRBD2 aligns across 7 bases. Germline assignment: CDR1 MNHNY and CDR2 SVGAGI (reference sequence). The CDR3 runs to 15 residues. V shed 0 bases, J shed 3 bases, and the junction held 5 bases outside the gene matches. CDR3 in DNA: TGTGCCAGCAGTTACTCCGGGGAGGGGAACTACGAGCAGTACTTC. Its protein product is CASSYSGEGNYEQYF.

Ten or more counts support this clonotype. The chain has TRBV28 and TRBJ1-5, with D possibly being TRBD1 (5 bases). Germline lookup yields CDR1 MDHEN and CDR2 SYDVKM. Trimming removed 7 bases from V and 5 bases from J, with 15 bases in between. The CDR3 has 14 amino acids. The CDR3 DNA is TGTGCCAGCACCCCAACCCAGGGAGATCAGCCCCAGCATTTT. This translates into CASTPTQGDQPQHF.

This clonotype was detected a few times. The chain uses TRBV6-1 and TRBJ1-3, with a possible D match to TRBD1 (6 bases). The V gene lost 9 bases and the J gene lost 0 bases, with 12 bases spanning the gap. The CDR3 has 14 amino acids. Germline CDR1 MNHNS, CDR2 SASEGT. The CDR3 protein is CASRTESSGNTIYF. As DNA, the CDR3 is TGTGCCAGTCGGACAGAAAGCTCTGGAAACACCATATATTTT.

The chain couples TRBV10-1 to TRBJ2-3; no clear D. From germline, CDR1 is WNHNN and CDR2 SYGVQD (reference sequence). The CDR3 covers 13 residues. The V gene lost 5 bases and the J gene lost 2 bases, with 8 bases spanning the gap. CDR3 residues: CASSRSTTDTQYF. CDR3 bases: TGCGCCAGCAGTCGCTCGACCACAGATACGCAGTATTTT.

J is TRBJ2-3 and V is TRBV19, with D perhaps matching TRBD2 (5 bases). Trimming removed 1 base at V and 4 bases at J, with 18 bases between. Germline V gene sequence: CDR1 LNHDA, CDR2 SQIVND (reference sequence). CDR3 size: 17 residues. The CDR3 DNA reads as TGTGCCAGTAGTATAGTAGGCCCCTCGAGCGGCCCAGATACGCAGTATTTT. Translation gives CASSIVGPSSGPDTQYF.

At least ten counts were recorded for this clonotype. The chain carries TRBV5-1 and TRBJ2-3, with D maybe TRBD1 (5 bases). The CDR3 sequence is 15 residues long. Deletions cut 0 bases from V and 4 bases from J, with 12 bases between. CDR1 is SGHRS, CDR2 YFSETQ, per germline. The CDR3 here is CASSLETGSADTQYF. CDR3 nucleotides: TGCGCCAGCAGCTTGGAAACAGGCTCCGCAGATACGCAGTATTTT.

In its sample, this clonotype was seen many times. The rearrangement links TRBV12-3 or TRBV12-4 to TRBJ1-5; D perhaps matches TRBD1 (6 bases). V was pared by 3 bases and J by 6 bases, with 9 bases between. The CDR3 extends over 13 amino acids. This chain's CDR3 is CASSFGGGQPQHF. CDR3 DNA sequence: TGTGCCAGCAGTTTTGGGGGCGGTCAGCCCCAGCATTTT.

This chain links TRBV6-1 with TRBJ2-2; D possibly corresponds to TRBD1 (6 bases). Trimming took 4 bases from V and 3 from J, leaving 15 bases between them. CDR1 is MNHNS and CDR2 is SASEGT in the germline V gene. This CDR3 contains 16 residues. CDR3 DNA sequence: TGTGCCAGCAGTGCCAATGGGGACATATACACCGGGGAGCTGTTTTTT. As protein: CASSANGDIYTGELFF.

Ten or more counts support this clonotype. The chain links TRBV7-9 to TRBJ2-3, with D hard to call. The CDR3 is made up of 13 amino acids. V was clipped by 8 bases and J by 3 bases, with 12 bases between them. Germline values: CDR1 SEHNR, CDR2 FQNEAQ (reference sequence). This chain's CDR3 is CASSPGQTDTQYF. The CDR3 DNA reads TGTGCCAGCTCACCAGGTCAAACAGATACGCAGTATTTT. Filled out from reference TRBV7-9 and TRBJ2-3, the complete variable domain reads DTGVSQNPRHKITKRGQNVTFRCDPISEHNRLYWYRQTLGQGPEFLTYFQNEAQLEKSRLLSDRFSAERPKGSFSTLEIQRTEQGDSAMYLCASSPGQTDTQYFGPGTRLTVL.

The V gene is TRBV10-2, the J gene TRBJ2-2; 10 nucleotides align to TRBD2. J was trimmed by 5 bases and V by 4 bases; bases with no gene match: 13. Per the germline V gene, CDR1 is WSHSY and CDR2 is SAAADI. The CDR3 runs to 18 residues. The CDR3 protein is CASSARASGRSGTGELFF. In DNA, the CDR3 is TGCGCCAGCAGTGCCCGGGCTAGCGGGAGATCTGGTACCGGGGAGCTGTTTTTT.

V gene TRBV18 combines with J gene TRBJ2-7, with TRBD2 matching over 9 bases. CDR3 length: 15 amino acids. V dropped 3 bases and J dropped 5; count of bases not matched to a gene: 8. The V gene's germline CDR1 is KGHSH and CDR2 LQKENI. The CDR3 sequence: CASSPYTSGHDEQYF. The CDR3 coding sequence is TGTGCCAGCTCACCGTACACTAGCGGGCATGACGAGCAGTACTTC.

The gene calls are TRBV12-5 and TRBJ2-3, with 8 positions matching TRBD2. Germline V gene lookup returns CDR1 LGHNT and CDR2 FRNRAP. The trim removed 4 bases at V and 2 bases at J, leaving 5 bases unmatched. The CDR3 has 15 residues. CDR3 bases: TGTGCTAGTGGTTATCAGACTAGCGTCACAGATACGCAGTATTTT. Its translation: CASGYQTSVTDTQYF.

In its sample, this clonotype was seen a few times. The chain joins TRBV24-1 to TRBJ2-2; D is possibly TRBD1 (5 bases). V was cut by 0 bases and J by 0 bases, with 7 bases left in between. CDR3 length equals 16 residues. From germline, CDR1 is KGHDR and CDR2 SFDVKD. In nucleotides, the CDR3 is TGTGCCACCAGTGATTTGAGGACAACGAACACCGGGGAGCTGTTTTTT. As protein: CATSDLRTTNTGELFF.

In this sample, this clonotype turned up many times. The chain's CDR3 is CASSWGTIFGSEQFF. The CDR3 DNA is TGCGCCAGCAGCTGGGGGACTATTTTCGGGAGTGAGCAGTTCTTC. The chain joins TRBV5-1 to TRBJ2-1, with 7 positions matching TRBD2. Germline V gene data show CDR1 as SGHRS and CDR2 as YFSETQ. After removal of 3 bases from V and 9 bases from J, the junction contained 12 bases not matched to a gene. The CDR3 is made up of 15 amino acids.

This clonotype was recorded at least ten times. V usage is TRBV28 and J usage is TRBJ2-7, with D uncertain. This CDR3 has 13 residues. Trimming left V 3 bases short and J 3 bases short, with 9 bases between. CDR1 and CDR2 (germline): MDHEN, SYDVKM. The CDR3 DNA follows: TGTGCCAGCAGTTTCGGGCAGCACTACGAGCAGTACTTC. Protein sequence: CASSFGQHYEQYF.

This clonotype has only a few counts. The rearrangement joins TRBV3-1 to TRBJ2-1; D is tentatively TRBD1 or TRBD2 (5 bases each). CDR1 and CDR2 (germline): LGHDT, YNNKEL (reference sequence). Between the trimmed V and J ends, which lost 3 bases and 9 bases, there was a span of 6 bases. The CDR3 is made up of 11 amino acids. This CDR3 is CASSHGGEQFF. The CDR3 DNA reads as TGTGCCAGCAGCCATGGGGGTGAGCAGTTCTTC.

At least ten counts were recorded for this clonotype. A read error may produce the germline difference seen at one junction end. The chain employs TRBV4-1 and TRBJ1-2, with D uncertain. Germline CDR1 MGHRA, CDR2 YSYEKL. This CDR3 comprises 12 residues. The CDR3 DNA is TGTGCCAGCAGCCAAACGGACTATGGCTACACCTTC. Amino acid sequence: CASSQTDYGYTF.

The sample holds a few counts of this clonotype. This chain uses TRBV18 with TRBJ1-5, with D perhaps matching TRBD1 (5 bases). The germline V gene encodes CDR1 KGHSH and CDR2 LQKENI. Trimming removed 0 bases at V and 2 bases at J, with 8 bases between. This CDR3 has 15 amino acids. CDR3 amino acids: CASSPPGDRNQPQHF. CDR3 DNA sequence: TGTGCCAGCTCACCACCGGGGGATCGCAATCAGCCCCAGCATTTT.

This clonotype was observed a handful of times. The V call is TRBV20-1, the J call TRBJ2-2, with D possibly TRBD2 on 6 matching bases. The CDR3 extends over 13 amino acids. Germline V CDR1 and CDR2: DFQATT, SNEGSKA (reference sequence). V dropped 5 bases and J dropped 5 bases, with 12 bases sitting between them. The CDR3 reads CSAPSRGTGELFF. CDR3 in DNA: TGCAGTGCTCCTTCCCGGGGGACCGGGGAGCTGTTTTTT.

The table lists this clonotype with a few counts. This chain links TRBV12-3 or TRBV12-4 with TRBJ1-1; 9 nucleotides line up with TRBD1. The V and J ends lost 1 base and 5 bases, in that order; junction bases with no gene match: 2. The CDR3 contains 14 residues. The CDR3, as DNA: TGTGCCAGCAGTTTAGTCGGGACAGGGACTGAAGCTTTCTTT. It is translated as CASSLVGTGTEAFF.

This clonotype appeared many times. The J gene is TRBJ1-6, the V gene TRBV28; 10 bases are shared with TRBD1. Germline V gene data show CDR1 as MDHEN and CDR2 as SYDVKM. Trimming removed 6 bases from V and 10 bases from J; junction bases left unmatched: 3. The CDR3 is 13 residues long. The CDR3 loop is CASRGQGISPLHF. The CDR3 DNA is TGTGCCAGCAGGGGACAGGGGATATCACCCCTCCACTTT.

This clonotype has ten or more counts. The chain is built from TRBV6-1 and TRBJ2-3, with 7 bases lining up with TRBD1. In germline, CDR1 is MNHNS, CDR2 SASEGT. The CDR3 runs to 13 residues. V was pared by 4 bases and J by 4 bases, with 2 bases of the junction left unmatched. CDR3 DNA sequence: TGTGCCAGCAGTGGACAGGGCCCAGATACGCAGTATTTT. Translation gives CASSGQGPDTQYF.

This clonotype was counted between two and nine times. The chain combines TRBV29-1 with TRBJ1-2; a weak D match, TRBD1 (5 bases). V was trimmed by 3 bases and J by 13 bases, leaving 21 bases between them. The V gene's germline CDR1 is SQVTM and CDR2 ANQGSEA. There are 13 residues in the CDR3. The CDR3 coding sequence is TGCAGCGTTGATTCCGGGACCGTGGTCGCGGGCACCTTC. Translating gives CSVDSGTVVAGTF.